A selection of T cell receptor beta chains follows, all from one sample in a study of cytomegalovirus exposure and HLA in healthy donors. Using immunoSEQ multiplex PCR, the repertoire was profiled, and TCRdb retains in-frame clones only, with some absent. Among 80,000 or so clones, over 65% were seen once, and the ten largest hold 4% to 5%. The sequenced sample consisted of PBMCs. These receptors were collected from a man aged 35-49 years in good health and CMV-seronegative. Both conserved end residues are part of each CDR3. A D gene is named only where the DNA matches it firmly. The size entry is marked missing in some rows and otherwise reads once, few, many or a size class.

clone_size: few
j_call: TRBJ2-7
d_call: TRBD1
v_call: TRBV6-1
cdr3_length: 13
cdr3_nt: TGTGCCGTCGGACAGGTCCTCTCCTACGAGCAGTACTTC
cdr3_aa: CAVGQVLSYEQYF

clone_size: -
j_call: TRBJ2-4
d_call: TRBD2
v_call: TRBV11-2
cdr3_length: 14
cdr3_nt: TGTGCCAGCAGCTTAGCTAGCGGCAAAAACATTCAGTACTTC
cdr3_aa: CASSLASGKNIQYF

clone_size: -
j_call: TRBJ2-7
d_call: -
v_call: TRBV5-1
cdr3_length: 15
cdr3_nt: TGCGCCAGCAGCCCCTCCCCACAGGTCTCCTACGAGCAGTACTTC
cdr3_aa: CASSPSPQVSYEQYF

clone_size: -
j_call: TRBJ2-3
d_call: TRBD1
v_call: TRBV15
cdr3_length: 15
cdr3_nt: TGTGCCACCAGCGGAAACAGGGGGCTGACAGATACGCAGTATTTT
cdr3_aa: CATSGNRGLTDTQYF

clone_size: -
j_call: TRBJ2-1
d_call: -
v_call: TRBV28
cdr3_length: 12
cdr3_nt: TGTGCCAGCAGTTCCTCTCGAGAGGAGCAGTTCTTC
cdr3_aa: CASSSSREEQFF

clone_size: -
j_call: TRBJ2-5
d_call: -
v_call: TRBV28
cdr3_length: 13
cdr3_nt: TGTGCCAGCAGGGACTGGTCCAAAGAGACCCAGTACTTC
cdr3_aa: CASRDWSKETQYF

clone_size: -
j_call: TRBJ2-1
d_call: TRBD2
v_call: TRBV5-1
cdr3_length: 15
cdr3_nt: TGCGCCAGCAGTCTAACCGGGACTAGGGGCAATGAGCAGTTCTTC
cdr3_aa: CASSLTGTRGNEQFF

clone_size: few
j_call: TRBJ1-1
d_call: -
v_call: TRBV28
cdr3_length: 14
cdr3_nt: TGTGCCAGCAGTTCGCGACAGGACTGGGCTGAAGCTTTCTTT
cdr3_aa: CASSSRQDWAEAFF

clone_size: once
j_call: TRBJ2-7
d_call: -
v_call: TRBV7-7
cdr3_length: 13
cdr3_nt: TGTGCTAGCAGCCAAACCGACAGGCTCGAGCAGTACTTC
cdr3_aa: CASSQTDRLEQYF

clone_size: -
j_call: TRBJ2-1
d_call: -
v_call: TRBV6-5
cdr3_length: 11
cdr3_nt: TGTGCCAGCAGCGCGAACAATGAGCAGTTCTTC
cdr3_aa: CASSANNEQFF

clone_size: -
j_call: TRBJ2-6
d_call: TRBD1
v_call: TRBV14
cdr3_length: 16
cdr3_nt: TGTGCCAGCAGCCCACGGACAGGGGCTGGGGCCAACGTCCTGACTTTC
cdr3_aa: CASSPRTGAGANVLTF

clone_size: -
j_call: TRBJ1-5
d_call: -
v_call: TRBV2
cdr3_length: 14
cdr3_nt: TGTGCCAGCAGTGAAGAGGCAGGGGATCAGCCCCAGCATTTT
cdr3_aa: CASSEEAGDQPQHF

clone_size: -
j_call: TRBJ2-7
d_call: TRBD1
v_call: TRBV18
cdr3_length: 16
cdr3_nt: TGTGCCAGCTCACCTATGACCGGGACAGGGTTCTACGAGCAGTACTTC
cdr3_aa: CASSPMTGTGFYEQYF

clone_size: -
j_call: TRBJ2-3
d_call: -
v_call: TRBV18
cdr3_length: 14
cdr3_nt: TGTGCCAGCTCACGAGGAGGTTCTCCAGATACGCAGTATTTT
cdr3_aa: CASSRGGSPDTQYF

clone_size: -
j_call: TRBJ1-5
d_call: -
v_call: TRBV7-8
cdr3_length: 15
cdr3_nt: TGTGCCAGCAGCTTAGTGACGGCAGGGAATCAGCCCCAGCATTTT
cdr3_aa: CASSLVTAGNQPQHF

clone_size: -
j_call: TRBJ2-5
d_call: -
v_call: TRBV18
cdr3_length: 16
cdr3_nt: TGTGCCAGCTCACCCGTCGGAGGGACCTTCCAAGAGACCCAGTACTTC
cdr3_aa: CASSPVGGTFQETQYF

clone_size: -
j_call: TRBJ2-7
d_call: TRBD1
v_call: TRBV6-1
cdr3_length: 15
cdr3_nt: TGTGCCAGCAGTGAATTGACAGGGGGTAACTACGAGCAGTACTTC
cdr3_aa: CASSELTGGNYEQYF

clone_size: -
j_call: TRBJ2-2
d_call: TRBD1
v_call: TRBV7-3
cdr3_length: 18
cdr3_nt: TGTGCCAGCAGCTTCCCGACAGGGACGGGCGCGAACACCGGGGAGCTGTTTTTT
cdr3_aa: CASSFPTGTGANTGELFF

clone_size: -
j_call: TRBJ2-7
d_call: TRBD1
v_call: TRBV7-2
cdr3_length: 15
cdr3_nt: TGTGCCAGCAGCTTAATGCCCCAGGGGGCCTACGAGCAGTACTTC
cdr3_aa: CASSLMPQGAYEQYF

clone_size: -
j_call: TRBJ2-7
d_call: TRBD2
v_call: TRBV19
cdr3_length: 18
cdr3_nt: TGTGCCAGTAGTATAACGGGACTAGCGGGATCTCCAGACTACGAGCAGTACTTC
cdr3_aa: CASSITGLAGSPDYEQYF

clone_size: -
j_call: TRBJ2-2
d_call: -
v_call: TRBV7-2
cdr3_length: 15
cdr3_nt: TGTGCCAGCAGCTTAGCGTCTAGCTCGGCCGGGGAGCTGTTTTTT
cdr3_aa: CASSLASSSAGELFF

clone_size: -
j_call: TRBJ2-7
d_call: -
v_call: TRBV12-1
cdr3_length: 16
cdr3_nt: TGTGCCAGCAGCCCCCGACTAGCGGGAGGGCGAGACGAGCAGTACTTC
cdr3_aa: CASSPRLAGGRDEQYF

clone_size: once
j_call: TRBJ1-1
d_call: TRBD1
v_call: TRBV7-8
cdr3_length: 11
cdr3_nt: TGTGCCAGCGGGGGGACAGTTGAAGCTTTCTTT
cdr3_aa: CASGGTVEAFF

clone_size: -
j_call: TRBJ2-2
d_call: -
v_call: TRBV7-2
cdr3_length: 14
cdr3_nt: TGTGCCAGCAGCTTGCAATGGATAGCTGGGGAGCTGTTTTTT
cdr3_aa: CASSLQWIAGELFF

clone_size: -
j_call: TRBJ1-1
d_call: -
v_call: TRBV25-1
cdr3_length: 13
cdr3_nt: TGTGCCAGCAGTGACTGGGGACTTTCTGAAGCTTTCTTT
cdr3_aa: CASSDWGLSEAFF

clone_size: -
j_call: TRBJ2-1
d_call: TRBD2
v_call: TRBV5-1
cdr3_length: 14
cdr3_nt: TGCGCCAGCAGCTTGGCGGGAGGGCCGGTTGAGCAGTTCTTC
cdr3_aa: CASSLAGGPVEQFF

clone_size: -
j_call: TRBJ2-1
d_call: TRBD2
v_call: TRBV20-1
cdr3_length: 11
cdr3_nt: TGCAGTCCTGCGGGGGGCTATGAGCAGTTCTTC
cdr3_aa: CSPAGGYEQFF

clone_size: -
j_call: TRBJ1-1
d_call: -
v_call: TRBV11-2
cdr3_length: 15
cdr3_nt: TGTGCCAGCAGCCCTACTAGGCGGGCAAACACTGAAGCTTTCTTT
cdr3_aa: CASSPTRRANTEAFF

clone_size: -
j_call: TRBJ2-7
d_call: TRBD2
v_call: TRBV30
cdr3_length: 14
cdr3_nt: TGTGCCTTGAAAACTAGCGGGCTAGTCTACGAGCAGTACTTC
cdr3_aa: CALKTSGLVYEQYF

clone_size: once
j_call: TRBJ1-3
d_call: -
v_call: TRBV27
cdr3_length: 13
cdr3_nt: TGTGCCAGCAGTTTATCCCGGGGACAAACCATATATTTT
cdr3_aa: CASSLSRGQTIYF

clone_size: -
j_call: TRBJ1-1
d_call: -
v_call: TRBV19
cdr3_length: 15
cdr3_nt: TGTGCCAGTAGTAATCCGACTAGGATGAACACTGAAGCTTTCTTT
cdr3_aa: CASSNPTRMNTEAFF

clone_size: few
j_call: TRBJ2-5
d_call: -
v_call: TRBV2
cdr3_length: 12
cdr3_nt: TGTGCCAGCAGTGAATCCCCTATTGAGCAGTACTTC
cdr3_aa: CASSESPIEQYF

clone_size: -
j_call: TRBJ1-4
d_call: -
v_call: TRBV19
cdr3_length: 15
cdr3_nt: TGTGCCAGTAGTCGAGGGTCTACAACTAATGAAAAACTGTTTTTT
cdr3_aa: CASSRGSTTNEKLFF

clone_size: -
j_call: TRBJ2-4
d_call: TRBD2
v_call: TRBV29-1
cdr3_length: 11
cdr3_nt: TGCAGCGTCCCAGCAGGACTAGGTCAGTACTTC
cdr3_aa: CSVPAGLGQYF

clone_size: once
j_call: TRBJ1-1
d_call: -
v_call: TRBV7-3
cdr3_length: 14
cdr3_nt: TGTGCCAGCAGCCCAGGGATTACGGGCACTGAAGCTTTCTTT
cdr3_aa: CASSPGITGTEAFF

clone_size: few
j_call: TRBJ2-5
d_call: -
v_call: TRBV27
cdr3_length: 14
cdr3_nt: TGTGCCAGCAGTTTGCGCCTAGGCAAGGAGACCCAGTACTTC
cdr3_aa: CASSLRLGKETQYF

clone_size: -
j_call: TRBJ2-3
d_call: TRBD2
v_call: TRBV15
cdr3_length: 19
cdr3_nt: TGTGCCACCAGCAGACGGGGGGCCCGAAGCGGGAGGGCCCCAGATACGCAGTATTTT
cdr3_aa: CATSRRGARSGRAPDTQYF

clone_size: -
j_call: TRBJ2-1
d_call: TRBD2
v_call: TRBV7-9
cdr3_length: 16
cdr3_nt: TGTGCCAGCAGCTTAAGAAATAGCGGGACCTACAATGAGCAGTTCTTC
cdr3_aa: CASSLRNSGTYNEQFF

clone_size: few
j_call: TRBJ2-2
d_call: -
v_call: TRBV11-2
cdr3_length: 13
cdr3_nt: TGTGCCAGCACCCCTTCGAACACCGGGGAGCTGTTTTTT
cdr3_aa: CASTPSNTGELFF

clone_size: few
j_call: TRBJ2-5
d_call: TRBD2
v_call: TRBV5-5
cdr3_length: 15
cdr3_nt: TGTGCCAGCAGCCCCTGGACTAGCGGACAAGAGACCCAGTACTTC
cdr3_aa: CASSPWTSGQETQYF

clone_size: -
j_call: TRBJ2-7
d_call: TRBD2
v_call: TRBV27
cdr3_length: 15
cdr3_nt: TGTGCCAGTAGCCCGGGACTAGTAGTATCCTACGAGCAGTACTTC
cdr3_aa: CASSPGLVVSYEQYF

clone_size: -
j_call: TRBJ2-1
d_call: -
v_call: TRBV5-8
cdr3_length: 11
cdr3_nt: TGTGCCAGCAGCTTGGCACGGGAGCAGTTCTTC
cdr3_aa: CASSLAREQFF

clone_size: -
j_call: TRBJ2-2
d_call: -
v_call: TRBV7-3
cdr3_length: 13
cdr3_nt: TGTGCCAGCAGCCTGAGAAACACCGGGGAGCTGTTTTTT
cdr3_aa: CASSLRNTGELFF

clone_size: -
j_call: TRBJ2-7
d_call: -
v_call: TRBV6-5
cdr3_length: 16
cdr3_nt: TGTGCCAGCAGTTACTCGACGCAGGCATTCACCTACGAGCAGTACTTC
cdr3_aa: CASSYSTQAFTYEQYF

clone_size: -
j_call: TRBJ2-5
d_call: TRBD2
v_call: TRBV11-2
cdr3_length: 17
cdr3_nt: TGTGCCAGCAGCCGGGATCGTAGCGGGAAGGGTTCGGAGACCCAGTACTTC
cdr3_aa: CASSRDRSGKGSETQYF

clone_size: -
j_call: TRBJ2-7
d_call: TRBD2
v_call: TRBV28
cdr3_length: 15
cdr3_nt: TGTGCCAGCAGTACTACTAGCGGGAGTAGGTACGAGCAGTACTTC
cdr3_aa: CASSTTSGSRYEQYF

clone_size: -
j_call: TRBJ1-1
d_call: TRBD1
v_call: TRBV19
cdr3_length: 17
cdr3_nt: TGTGCCAGTAGTAGACGATCCTCAGGGGGCGCGGGGACTGAAGCTTTCTTT
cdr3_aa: CASSRRSSGGAGTEAFF

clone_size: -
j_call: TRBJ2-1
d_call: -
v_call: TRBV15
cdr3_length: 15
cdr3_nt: TGTGCCACCAGCAGAGCTCCGAGCTCCTACAATGAGCAGTTCTTC
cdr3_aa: CATSRAPSSYNEQFF

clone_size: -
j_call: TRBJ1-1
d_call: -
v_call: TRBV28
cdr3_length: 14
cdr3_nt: TGTGCCAGCAGTTTGGCGGTCGTGAACACTGAAGCTTTCTTT
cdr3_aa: CASSLAVVNTEAFF

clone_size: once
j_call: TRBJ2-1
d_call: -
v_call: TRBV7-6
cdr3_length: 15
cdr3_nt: TGTGCCAGCAGCTCCCCGAAGGGGATCTACAATGAGCAGTTCTTC
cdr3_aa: CASSSPKGIYNEQFF

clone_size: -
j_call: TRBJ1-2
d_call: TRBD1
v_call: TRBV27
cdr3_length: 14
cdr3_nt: TGTGCCAGCAGTCCGACAGGGACTAACTATGGCTACACCTTC
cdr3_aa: CASSPTGTNYGYTF

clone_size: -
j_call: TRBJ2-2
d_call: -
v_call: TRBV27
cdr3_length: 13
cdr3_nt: TGTGCCAGCACCCTCCGGGGGACCGGGGAGCTGTTTTTT
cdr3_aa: CASTLRGTGELFF

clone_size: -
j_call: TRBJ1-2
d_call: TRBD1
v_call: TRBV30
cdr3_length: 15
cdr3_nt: TGTGCCTGTCCGACAGGGGGGTTATCTAACTATGGCTACACCTTC
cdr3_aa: CACPTGGLSNYGYTF